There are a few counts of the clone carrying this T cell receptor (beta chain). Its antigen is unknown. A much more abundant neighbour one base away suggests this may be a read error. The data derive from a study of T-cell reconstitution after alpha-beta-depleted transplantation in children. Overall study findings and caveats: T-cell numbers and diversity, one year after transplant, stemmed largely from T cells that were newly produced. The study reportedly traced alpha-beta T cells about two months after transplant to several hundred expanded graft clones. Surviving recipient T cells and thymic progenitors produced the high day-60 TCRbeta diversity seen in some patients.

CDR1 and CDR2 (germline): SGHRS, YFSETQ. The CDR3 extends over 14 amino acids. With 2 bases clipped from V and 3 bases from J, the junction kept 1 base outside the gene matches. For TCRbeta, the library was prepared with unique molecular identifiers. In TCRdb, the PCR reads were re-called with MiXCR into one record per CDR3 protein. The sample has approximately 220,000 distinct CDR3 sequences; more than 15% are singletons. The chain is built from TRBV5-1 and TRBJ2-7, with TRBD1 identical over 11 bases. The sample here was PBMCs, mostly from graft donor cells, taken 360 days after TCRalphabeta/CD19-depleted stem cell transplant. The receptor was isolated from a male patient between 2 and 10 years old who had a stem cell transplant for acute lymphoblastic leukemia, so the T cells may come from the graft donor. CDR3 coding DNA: TGCGCCAGCAGCTTAGGGACAGGGGGCTACGAGCAGTACTTC. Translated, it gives CASSLGTGGYEQYF.